A single sample is the source of the 15 T cell receptor beta chains below, sequenced in a study of metastatic and nonmetastatic thyroid tumors. TCRdb ran MiXCR on the PCR reads. Counted here are 20,000 to 25,000 clones, about a sixth occurring once; the ten biggest clones make up more than 20%. All patients were treatment-naive before thyroid surgery. The sequenced sample was blood. These receptor sequences come from a male donor with papillary thyroid cancer or a benign thyroid nodule (not recorded which). Some clones in this sample may be carry-over from other donors' samples.

This clone occurred many times. This chain uses TRBV6-4 with TRBJ1-5, with TRBD1 matching over 10 bases. V shed 5 bases, J shed 2 bases, and the junction held 3 bases outside the gene matches. In germline, CDR1 is MRHNA, CDR2 SNTAGT. The CDR3 consists of 15 residues. CDR3 sequence: CASSPGTGGNQPQHF. The CDR3, as DNA: TGTGCCAGCAGTCCCGGGACAGGGGGCAATCAGCCCCAGCATTTT.

Ten or more counts support this clone. The V and J genes are TRBV28 and TRBJ2-5, with 12 nucleotides matching TRBD1. The CDR3 has 14 residues. The germline gives CDR1 MDHEN, CDR2 SYDVKM. V was pared by 7 bases and J by 5 bases, with 5 bases of the junction left unmatched. CDR3 protein: CASTGQGAWETQYF. The DNA of the CDR3 is TGTGCCAGCACGGGACAGGGGGCTTGGGAGACCCAGTACTTC.

The sample holds many counts of this clone. The genes are TRBV20-1 and TRBJ2-7; 7 nucleotides match TRBD2. V gave up 5 bases and J gave up 2 bases; unmatched junction bases: 3. Per the germline V gene, CDR1 is DFQATT and CDR2 is SNEGSKA (reference sequence). The CDR3 sequence is 12 residues long. The CDR3 bases are TGCAGTGCTGCCCGGGGGGCCTACGAGCAGTACTTC. It specifies CSAARGAYEQYF.

This clone was observed many times. V is TRBV18 and J is TRBJ1-1; D might be TRBD1 (5 bases). Germline CDR1 reads KGHSH; CDR2 reads LQKENI. This CDR3 comprises 15 residues. Between the trimmed V and J ends, which lost 3 bases and 2 bases, there was a span of 13 bases. The CDR3 loop reads CASSPQSWGNTEAFF. The CDR3 coding sequence is TGTGCCAGCTCACCCCAATCCTGGGGCAACACTGAAGCTTTCTTT.

This clone was seen at least ten times. This chain connects TRBV11-2 to TRBJ1-2; D is ambiguous. Germline V gives CDR1 SGHAT, CDR2 FQNNGV. The CDR3 extends over 13 amino acids. V lost 0 bases to trimming and J lost 4 bases, with 6 bases between them. The CDR3 DNA reads as TGTGCCAGCAGCTTAGATACGAGCTATGGCTACACCTTC. This encodes CASSLDTSYGYTF.

The genes are TRBV27 and TRBJ2-3; D may be TRBD2 (7 bases). Germline loops: CDR1 MNHEY, CDR2 SMNVEV (reference sequence). The length of the CDR3 is 11 residues. V was shortened by 8 bases and J by 8 bases, with 11 bases between the two germline ends. CDR3 loop: CASGGGRTQYF. Here the CDR3 DNA reads TGTGCCAGCGGGGGGGGGCGTACGCAGTATTTT.

The chain links TRBV4-2 to TRBJ2-1; maybe TRBD2 (6 bases). Germline-derived CDR1 and CDR2 are LGHNA and YNFKEQ. Trimming cost V 4 bases and J 2 bases, with 15 bases left between them. The CDR3 is 16 residues long. DNA for the CDR3: TGTGCCAGCAGCCCCAGAGGGACTCTTGCCTACAATGAGCAGTTCTTC. It is translated as CASSPRGTLAYNEQFF.

The CDR3 nucleotides are TGCAGCGTTGTGCAGCATGAGCAGTTCTTC. It specifies CSVVQHEQFF. V usage is TRBV29-1 and J usage is TRBJ2-1; no definite D call. The CDR3 is 10 residues long. From germline, CDR1 is SQVTM and CDR2 ANQGSEA. The germline V and J ends were trimmed by 4 bases and 8 bases, with 6 bases remaining between them.

As to this clone: Germline is not matched at one junction end, which may reflect a read error. This sequence joins TRBV11-1 and TRBJ2-7; tentatively, D is TRBD2 (5 bases). CDR3 length: 17 residues. The V gene's germline CDR1 is SGHAT and CDR2 FQDESV (reference sequence). The CDR3 region is CASSLVDSVRESYEHYF. The CDR3, as DNA: TGTGCCAGCAGCTTAGTAGATAGCGTGAGGGAATCCTACGAGCATTACTTC.

This clone turned up a few times. V and J are TRBV5-5 and TRBJ1-1, with unresolved D. The germline CDR1 and CDR2 sequences are SGHKS and YYEKEE (reference sequence). The CDR3 runs to 14 residues. The V and J ends lost 2 bases and 0 bases respectively, with 8 bases between them. The CDR3 nucleotides read TGTGCCAGCAGCTTCCCACACTTGAACACTGAAGCTTTCTTT. It translates to CASSFPHLNTEAFF.

This clone is medium-sized (0.01 to 0.1%) within its sample. The CDR3 sequence: CASSDLRTAGNTIYF. The CDR3 DNA sequence: TGTGCCAGCAGTGATCTGAGAACGGCGGGAAACACCATATATTTT. The J gene is TRBJ1-3, the V gene TRBV6-1; unclear D gene. V lost 3 bases and J 4 bases, leaving 13 bases between the germline ends. This CDR3 contains 15 residues. From germline, CDR1 is MNHNS and CDR2 SASEGT.

This clone is classed as medium-sized. This sequence joins TRBV2 and TRBJ2-7; no definite D call. The CDR3 has 13 residues. Per the germline V gene, CDR1 is SNHLY and CDR2 is FYNNEI. The ends were cut back, 3 bases at V and 0 bases at J, with 6 bases in the middle. The CDR3: CASSDNGSYEQYF. The CDR3 nucleotides read TGTGCCAGCAGTGATAACGGCTCCTACGAGCAGTACTTC.

This clone was counted ten times or more. The gene calls are TRBV3-1 and TRBJ2-5, with unresolved D. The V gene lost 7 bases and the J gene lost 5 bases, with 11 bases spanning the gap. Germline V gene sequence: CDR1 LGHDT, CDR2 YNNKEL (reference sequence). The CDR3 loop spans 12 amino acids. The CDR3 nucleotides read TGTGCCAGCAACTTTTGGTTGGAGACCCAGTACTTC. Translating gives CASNFWLETQYF.

This clone was counted many times. V and J are TRBV28 and TRBJ1-5; D is ambiguous. CDR3 length equals 12 residues. CDR1 MDHEN and CDR2 SYDVKM come from the germline V gene. V dropped 11 bases and J dropped 1 base, with 9 bases sitting between them. The CDR3 bases are TGTGCCTGCCGAGACAGCAATCAGCCCCAGCATTTT. It specifies CACRDSNQPQHF.

The sample holds many counts of this clone. V gene TRBV19 combines with J gene TRBJ2-2; D perhaps matches TRBD1 (5 bases). V shed 4 bases and J shed 3 bases, with 9 bases lying between them. Germline CDR1 reads LNHDA; CDR2 reads SQIVND (reference sequence). The CDR3 has 14 residues. The CDR3: CASSKQADTGELFF. In DNA, the CDR3 is TGTGCCAGTAGTAAACAGGCCGACACCGGGGAGCTGTTTTTT. Full variable domain (outside the CDR3, taken from reference TRBV19 and TRBJ2-2): DGGITQSPKYLFRKEGQNVTLSCEQNLNHDAMYWYRQDPGQGLRLIYYSQIVNDFQKGDIAEGYSVSREKKESFPLTVTSAQKNPTAFYLCASSKQADTGELFFGEGSRLTVL.